The 3 T cell receptor beta chains below were found in one sample sequenced in a study of technical replicates of blood from a handful of donors. Using immunoSEQ multiplex PCR, the repertoire was profiled, and TCRdb retains in-frame clones only, with some absent. The table lists under 100,000 clones, about 97% of them singletons. Source material: T cells isolated from PBMCs. These receptors all stem from a human donor in good health.

This chain links TRBV28 with TRBJ2-1; no clear D. Trimming removed 2 bases at V and 3 bases at J, with 8 bases between. This CDR3 spans 14 amino acids. CDR1 and CDR2 from the germline V gene are MDHEN and SYDVKM. CDR3 sequence (DNA): TGTGCCAGCAGTTTACGCTCCGGCTACAATGAGCAGTTCTTC. Translated, it gives CASSLRSGYNEQFF.

CDR3 amino acids: CASSDRHTEAFF. CDR3 in DNA: TGCGCCAGCTCCGACAGACACACTGAAGCTTTCTTT. V gene TRBV5-1 combines with J gene TRBJ1-1; D is perhaps TRBD1 (5 bases). Trimming took 7 bases from V and 3 from J, leaving 10 bases between them. This CDR3 comprises 12 residues. Per germline, CDR1 SGHRS and CDR2 YFSETQ.

The V gene is TRBV11-2, the J gene TRBJ1-2; 8 bases are shared with TRBD1. The germline V gene encodes CDR1 SGHAT and CDR2 FQNNGV. V gave up 1 base and J gave up 6 bases; unmatched junction bases: 4. The CDR3 runs 14 residues. CDR3: CASSLGGQADGYTF. In DNA, the CDR3 is TGTGCCAGCAGCTTAGGGGGACAGGCGGATGGCTACACCTTC.